This T cell receptor (beta chain) was profiled in a study of cytomegalovirus exposure and HLA in healthy donors. Overall study: Per a later analysis, the roughly 680 first-cohort and some 110 validation repertoires shared one platform. The study, taken as a whole, reports: Three CMV-associated chains were confirmed in vitro to be specific for CMV antigens. Clusters of TCRs from the first cohort tended to co-occur in the 95 to 150 validation repertoires (as a later analysis found).

These donors were members of the approximately 110-subject validation cohort, a group separate from the approximately 670-subject first cohort. Profiling relied on immunoSEQ multiplex PCR, and the TCRdb table lists in-frame clones only, not all of them. The table records about 200,000 clones, approximately 80% of them present only once. There are 15 residues in the CDR3. Germline V gene lookup returns CDR1 MNHEY and CDR2 SVGAGI. J gave up 4 bases and V 2 bases, and 2 bases lay outside the gene matches. In regard to this clone: Its antigen is currently unknown.

The V and J genes are TRBV6-5 and TRBJ2-1, with 10 bases lining up with TRBD2. This TCR was recovered from a woman aged 25-40 years in good health and CMV-seropositive. Sequencing was performed on PBMCs. CDR3 in amino acids: CASSYSGREYNEQFF. CDR3 sequence (DNA): TGTGCCAGCAGTTACAGCGGGAGGGAATACAATGAGCAGTTCTTC.